The 14 T cell receptor beta chains below were found in one sample sequenced in a study of OX40 agonist ivuxolimab in advanced cancers. Repertoires were generated with immunoSEQ multiplex PCR, while TCRdb's copy carries only in-frame clones and drops some. The data hold approximately 20,000 clones, with approximately 88% observed a single time. The sample consisted of CD4+ or CD8+ T cells sorted from blood, taken in a trial of the OX40 agonist ivuxolimab. These receptors originate from an adult with an advanced solid tumor such as melanoma, head and neck, liver or kidney cancer.

Here the CDR3 reads CASSLAFEQFF. In nucleotides, the CDR3 is TGTGCCAGCAGCTTAGCTTTCGAGCAGTTCTTC. The chain couples TRBV5-4 to TRBJ2-1; D not resolved. This CDR3 comprises 11 residues. Germline V gene sequence: CDR1 SGHNT, CDR2 YYREEE (reference sequence). V was pared by 2 bases and J by 10 bases, with 7 bases between.

The rearrangement uses TRBV27 and TRBJ2-3, with D uncertain. V lost 2 bases and J lost 2, with 8 bases in between. Germline assignment: CDR1 MNHEY and CDR2 SMNVEV (reference sequence). This CDR3 has 14 amino acids. The CDR3 loop reads CASSLPTATDTQYF. CDR3 DNA sequence: TGTGCCAGCAGTTTACCGACTGCCACAGATACGCAGTATTTT.

CDR3 amino acids: CASSLEGPGTGYQPQHF. The CDR3 DNA sequence: TGTGCCAGCAGCTTAGAGGGTCCCGGGACAGGATATCAGCCCCAGCATTTT. V and J are TRBV7-9 and TRBJ1-5, with 8 bases lining up with TRBD1. The length of the CDR3 is 17 residues. V gave up 1 base and J gave up 5 bases; unmatched junction bases: 10. Germline CDR1 reads SEHNR; CDR2 reads FQNEAQ (reference sequence).

The chain links TRBV5-5 to TRBJ2-5, with a possible D match to TRBD2 (5 bases). Germline values: CDR1 SGHKS, CDR2 YYEKEE (reference sequence). V was cut by 0 bases and J by 5 bases, with 14 bases left in between. The CDR3 extends over 15 amino acids. The CDR3 nucleotides read TGTGCCAGCAGCTTGGCCACGGGGAGAGGGGAGACCCAGTACTTC. It specifies CASSLATGRGETQYF.

The CDR3 region has the DNA TGTGCCAGCAGTTACGGGCAGGTCCAAGAGACCCAGTACTTC. This gives the protein CASSYGQVQETQYF. The chain carries TRBV6-5 and TRBJ2-5; D not resolved. V dropped 2 bases and J dropped 1 base, with 8 bases sitting between them. Germline CDR1 MNHEY, CDR2 SVGAGI. CDR3 length: 14 residues.

The chain recombines TRBV4-3 with TRBJ1-2, with 7 bases fitting TRBD1. The CDR3 sequence is 16 residues long. In germline, CDR1 is LGHNA, CDR2 YSLEER. V dropped 0 bases and J dropped 3; count of bases not matched to a gene: 7. CDR3 sequence: CASSQDRGRGHYGYTF. In DNA, the CDR3 is TGCGCCAGCAGCCAAGATAGGGGGCGGGGGCACTATGGCTACACCTTC.

Here the CDR3 reads CASSLDSGLETQYF. The CDR3 bases are TGTGCCAGCAGCTTAGACTCCGGTTTAGAGACCCAGTACTTC. This chain uses TRBV7-9 with TRBJ2-5, with D uncertain. The CDR3 is made up of 14 amino acids. Trimming pared 1 base from V and 4 bases from J, leaving 10 bases between. Germline CDR1 SEHNR, CDR2 FQNEAQ (reference sequence).

The V call is TRBV7-2, the J call TRBJ1-1, with D unclear. The CDR3 is made up of 10 amino acids. The V gene's germline CDR1 is SGHTA and CDR2 FQGNSA. The ends were cut back, 2 bases at V and 6 bases at J, with 1 base in the middle. The CDR3 sequence is CASSLPEAFF. The CDR3 DNA reads TGTGCCAGCAGCTTACCTGAAGCTTTCTTT.

The gene calls are TRBV4-2 and TRBJ2-7; a weak D match, TRBD2 (6 bases). The CDR3 totals 12 residues. Germline V gene lookup returns CDR1 LGHNA and CDR2 YNFKEQ. The V end was cut by 4 bases, the J end by 4 bases, with 8 bases between. CDR3 sequence reads: CASSLGGYEQYF. Here the CDR3 DNA reads TGTGCCAGCAGCCTGGGGGGATACGAGCAGTACTTC.

The chain has TRBV7-9 and TRBJ1-5, with 7 bases aligning to TRBD1. CDR1 SEHNR and CDR2 FQNEAQ come from the germline V gene (reference sequence). V shed 5 bases and J 3 bases; nucleotides not matched to a gene: 4. CDR3 length: 14 amino acids. This CDR3 reads CASSPGQTNQPQHF. CDR3 DNA sequence: TGTGCCAGCAGCCCGGGACAGACCAATCAGCCCCAGCATTTT.

Here the CDR3 DNA reads TGTGCCAGCAGTTCCGGGACAATATGGACAGATACGCAGTATTTT. Its protein product is CASSSGTIWTDTQYF. V gene TRBV27 combines with J gene TRBJ2-3, with D perhaps TRBD1 (6 bases). V was cut by 4 bases and J by 3 bases, with 14 bases left in between. Germline V gene data show CDR1 as MNHEY and CDR2 as SMNVEV (reference sequence). The CDR3 sequence is 15 residues long.

This chain connects TRBV7-9 to TRBJ2-6; the D call may be TRBD1 or TRBD2 (5 bases each). V was pared by 2 bases and J by 2 bases, with 7 bases between. The CDR3 has 15 amino acids. Germline V lookup: CDR1 SEHNR, CDR2 FQNEAQ (reference sequence). CDR3: CASSLMGAGANVLTF. The CDR3 DNA is TGTGCCAGCAGCTTAATGGGGGCTGGGGCCAACGTCCTGACTTTC.

This clone was observed once. V is TRBV6-6 and J is TRBJ2-3; no clear D. This CDR3 is built from 15 residues. Germline V gene data show CDR1 as MNHNY and CDR2 as SVGAGI (reference sequence). The V end was cut by 3 bases, the J end by 1 base, with 11 bases between. CDR3 amino acids: CASSYGGWGTDTQYF. The CDR3 nucleotides are TGTGCCAGCAGTTATGGTGGGTGGGGCACAGATACGCAGTATTTT.

The chain couples TRBV18 to TRBJ2-7, with 12 bases matching TRBD2. This CDR3 has 18 residues. The V gene end was trimmed by 4 bases and the J gene end by 1 base; junction bases not matched to a gene: 11. Germline loops: CDR1 KGHSH, CDR2 LQKENI. The CDR3 sequence: CASSHSTLTSGSSYEQYF. The CDR3 coding sequence is TGTGCCAGCTCACACTCCACCCTGACTAGCGGGAGTTCCTACGAGCAGTACTTC.